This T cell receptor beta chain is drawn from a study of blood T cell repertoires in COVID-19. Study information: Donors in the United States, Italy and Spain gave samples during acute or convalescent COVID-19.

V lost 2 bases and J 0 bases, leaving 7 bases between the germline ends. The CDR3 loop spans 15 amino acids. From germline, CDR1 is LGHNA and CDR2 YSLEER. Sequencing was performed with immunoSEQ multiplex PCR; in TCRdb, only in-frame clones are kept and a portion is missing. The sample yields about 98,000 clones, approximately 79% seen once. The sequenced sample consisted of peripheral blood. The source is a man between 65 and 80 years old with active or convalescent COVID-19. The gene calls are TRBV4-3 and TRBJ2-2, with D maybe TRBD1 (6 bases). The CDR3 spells CASSQQGTNTGELFF. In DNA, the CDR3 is TGCGCCAGCAGCCAACAGGGGACGAACACCGGGGAGCTGTTTTTT.